The TCR beta chain under discussion was sequenced for a study of T-cell reconstitution after alpha-beta-depleted transplantation in children. V was pared by 8 bases and J by 2 bases, with 15 bases between. Germline V gene sequence: CDR1 MNHNS, CDR2 SASEGT. This CDR3 region has 14 residues. It was with unique molecular identifiers that the TCRbeta library was prepared. Each CDR3 protein gets one entry after TCRdb re-called the PCR reads with MiXCR. The table lists approximately 520,000 distinct CDR3 sequences, roughly 33% of them singletons. The sample was PBMCs from the stem cell graft donor, taken from the stem cell graft. V and J are TRBV6-1 and TRBJ2-5; weak D call: TRBD2 (7 bases). The TCR sequence derives from a human donor who donated a stem cell graft to a child with aplastic anemia. The CDR3: CASLKGGGQETQYF. DNA of the CDR3: TGTGCCAGCCTTAAGGGGGGGGGGCAAGAGACCCAGTACTTC.